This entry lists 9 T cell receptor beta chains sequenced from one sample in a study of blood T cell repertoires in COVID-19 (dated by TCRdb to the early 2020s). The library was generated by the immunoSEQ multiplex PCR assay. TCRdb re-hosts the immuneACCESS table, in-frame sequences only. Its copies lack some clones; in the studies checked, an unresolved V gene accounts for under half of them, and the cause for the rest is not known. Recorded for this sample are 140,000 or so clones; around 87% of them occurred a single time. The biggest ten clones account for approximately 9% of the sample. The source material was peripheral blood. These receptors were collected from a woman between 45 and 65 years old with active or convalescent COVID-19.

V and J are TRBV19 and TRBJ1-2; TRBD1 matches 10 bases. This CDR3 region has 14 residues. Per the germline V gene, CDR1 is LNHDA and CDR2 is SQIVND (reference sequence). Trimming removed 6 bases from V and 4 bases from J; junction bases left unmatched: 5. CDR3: CASSRTGGIYGYTF. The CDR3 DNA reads TGTGCCAGTAGCCGGACAGGGGGGATCTATGGCTACACCTTC.

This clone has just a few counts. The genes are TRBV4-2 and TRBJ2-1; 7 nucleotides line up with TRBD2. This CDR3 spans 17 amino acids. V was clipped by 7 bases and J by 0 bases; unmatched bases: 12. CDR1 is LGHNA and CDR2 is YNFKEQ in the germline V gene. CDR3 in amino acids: CASNPSGEYRSYNEQFF. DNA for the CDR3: TGTGCCAGCAACCCAAGCGGGGAATATCGCTCCTACAATGAGCAGTTCTTC.

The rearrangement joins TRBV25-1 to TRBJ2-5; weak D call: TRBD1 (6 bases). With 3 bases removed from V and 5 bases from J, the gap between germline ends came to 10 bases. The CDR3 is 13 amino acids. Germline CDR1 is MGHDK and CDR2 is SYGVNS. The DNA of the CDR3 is TGTGCCAGCAGTGATATAGACAGGGAGACCCAGTACTTC. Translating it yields CASSDIDRETQYF.

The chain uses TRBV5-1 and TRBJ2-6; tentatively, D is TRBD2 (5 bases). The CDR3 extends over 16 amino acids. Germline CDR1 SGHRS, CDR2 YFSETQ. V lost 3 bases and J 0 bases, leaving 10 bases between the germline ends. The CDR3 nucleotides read TGCGCCAGCAGCTCCAGGACTCACTCTGGGGCCAACGTCCTGACTTTC. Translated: CASSSRTHSGANVLTF.

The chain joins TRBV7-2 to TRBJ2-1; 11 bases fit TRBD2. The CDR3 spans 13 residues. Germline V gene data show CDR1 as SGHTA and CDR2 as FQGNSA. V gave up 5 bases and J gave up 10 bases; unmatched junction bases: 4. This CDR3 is CASSGTSGPEQFF. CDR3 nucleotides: TGTGCCAGCAGCGGGACTAGCGGACCCGAGCAGTTCTTC.

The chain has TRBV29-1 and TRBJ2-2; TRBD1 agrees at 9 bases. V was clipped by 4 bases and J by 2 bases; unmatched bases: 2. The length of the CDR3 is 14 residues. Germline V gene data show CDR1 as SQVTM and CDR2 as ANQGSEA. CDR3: CSVGDRANTGELFF. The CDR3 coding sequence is TGCAGCGTTGGGGACAGGGCTAACACCGGGGAGCTGTTTTTT.

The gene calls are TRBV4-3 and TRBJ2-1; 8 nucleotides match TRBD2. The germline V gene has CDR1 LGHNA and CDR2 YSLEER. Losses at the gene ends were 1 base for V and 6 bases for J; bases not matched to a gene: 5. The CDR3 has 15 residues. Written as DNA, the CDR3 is TGCGCCAGCAGCCAAGGGATGGCGGGGGGCAATGAGCAGTTCTTC. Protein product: CASSQGMAGGNEQFF.

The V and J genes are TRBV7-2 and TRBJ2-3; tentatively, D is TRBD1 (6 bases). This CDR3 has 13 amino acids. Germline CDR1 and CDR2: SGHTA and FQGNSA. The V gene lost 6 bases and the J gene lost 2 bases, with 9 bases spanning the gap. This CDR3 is CASRQGPTDTQYF. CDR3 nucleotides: TGTGCCAGCAGACAGGGCCCCACAGATACGCAGTATTTT.

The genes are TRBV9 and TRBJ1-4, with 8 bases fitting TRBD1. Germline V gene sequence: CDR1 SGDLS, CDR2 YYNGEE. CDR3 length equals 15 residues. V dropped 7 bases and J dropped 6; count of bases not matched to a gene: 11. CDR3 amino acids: CASGSKGQDDEKLFF. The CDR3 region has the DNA TGTGCCAGCGGCAGCAAGGGACAGGATGATGAAAAACTGTTTTTT.